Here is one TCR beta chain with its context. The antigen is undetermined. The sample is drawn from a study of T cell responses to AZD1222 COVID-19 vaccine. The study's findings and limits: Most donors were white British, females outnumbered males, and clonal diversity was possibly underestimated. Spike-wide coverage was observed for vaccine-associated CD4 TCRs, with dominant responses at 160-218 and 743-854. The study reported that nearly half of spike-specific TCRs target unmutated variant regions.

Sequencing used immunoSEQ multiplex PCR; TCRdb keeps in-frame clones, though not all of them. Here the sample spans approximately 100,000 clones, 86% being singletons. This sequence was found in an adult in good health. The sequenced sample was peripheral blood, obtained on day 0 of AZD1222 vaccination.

CDR3 bases: TGCAGCGCCCGTGACAGTTACACCGGGGAGCTGTTTTTT. Protein: CSARDSYTGELFF. V usage is TRBV29-1 and J usage is TRBJ2-2, with a weak D call TRBD1 (5 bases). CDR3 size: 13 residues. V gave up 7 bases and J gave up 3 bases, with 12 bases separating them. Germline loops: CDR1 SQVTM, CDR2 ANQGSEA.